The T cell receptor (beta chain) under discussion was sequenced for a study of blood T cells in healthy people across ages. With a J-beta primer mix and a sample-barcoded 5' primer, a second PCR ran about 7 to 12 cycles. A 12-random-nucleotide template-switch adaptor tagged each cDNA molecule. Each CDR3 protein gets one entry after TCRdb re-called the 5' RACE reads with MiXCR. The sample consists of over 1,500,000 distinct CDR3 sequences, about 50% of them appearing once. This CDR3 region has 15 residues. CDR1 SEHNR and CDR2 FQNEAQ come from the germline V gene (reference sequence). The sequence was collected from a woman between 35 and 50 years old in good health. The rearrangement joins TRBV7-9 to TRBJ2-5; D might be TRBD1 (5 bases). The tail of the sequence fits TRBJ2-7 better, so the J call may be wrong. The specimen was blood. This CDR3 reads CASSLDRSRDYEQYF. The CDR3 DNA sequence: TGTGCCAGCAGCTTAGATCGGAGCAGGGACTACGAGCAGTACTTC.